The 32 T cell receptor beta chains given below trace back to one sample, sequenced in a study of T cell changes during pregnancy in multiple sclerosis. Measured with immunoSEQ multiplex PCR; TCRdb has only the in-frame clones, and not every one. The sample lists about 58,000 clones, about 90% occurring once. The specimen was CD4+ T cells from peripheral blood mononuclear cells, collected after pregnancy. The receptors derive from a female donor in good health, enrolled as a control in a pregnancy study.

The chain employs TRBV11-1 and TRBJ2-3; 7 nucleotides align to TRBD1. The CDR3 sequence is 16 residues long. V shed 4 bases, J shed 3 bases, and the junction held 10 bases outside the gene matches. Germline CDR1 SGHAT, CDR2 FQDESV (reference sequence). The CDR3 DNA sequence: TGTGCCAGCAGCTCCCGGACAGGAATCATTACAGATACGCAGTATTTT. It codes for CASSSRTGIITDTQYF.

The chain has TRBV7-9 and TRBJ1-5; possibly TRBD1 for D (5 bases). Germline V gene sequence: CDR1 SEHNR, CDR2 FQNEAQ (reference sequence). Trimming took 4 bases from V and 1 from J, leaving 8 bases between them. The CDR3 is 14 amino acids. CDR3 protein: CASSSGYSNQPQHF. The CDR3 nucleotides are TGTGCCAGCAGCTCAGGGTACAGCAATCAGCCCCAGCATTTT.

V usage is TRBV18 and J usage is TRBJ2-2; TRBD1 agrees at 8 bases. J was trimmed by 0 bases and V by 4 bases; bases with no gene match: 4. In germline, CDR1 is KGHSH, CDR2 LQKENI. The CDR3 is 16 residues long. CDR3 sequence reads: CASSQLTGANTGELFF. CDR3 DNA: TGTGCCAGCTCACAACTGACAGGGGCGAACACCGGGGAGCTGTTTTTT.

The chain is built from TRBV14 and TRBJ1-1; D gene unclear. V was clipped by 4 bases and J by 2 bases, with 5 bases between them. The CDR3 loop spans 12 amino acids. Germline lookup yields CDR1 SGHDN and CDR2 FVKESK. CDR3 coding DNA: TGTGCCAGCAGCCCCCTAAACACTGAAGCTTTCTTT. Its protein is CASSPLNTEAFF.

This clone was recorded once. The chain uses TRBV29-1 and TRBJ1-1, with a weak D call TRBD1 (5 bases). CDR1 and CDR2 (germline): SQVTM, ANQGSEA. CDR3 length equals 13 residues. Trimming removed 6 bases at V and 3 bases at J, with 14 bases between. CDR3 nucleotides: TGCAGCGTCTCAACGGGGGGGGACACTGAAGCTTTCTTT. This gives the protein CSVSTGGDTEAFF.

V gene TRBV6-1 combines with J gene TRBJ1-1, with TRBD1 as a possible D gene (5 bases). The germline V gene has CDR1 MNHNS and CDR2 SASEGT. V lost 8 bases, J lost 5 bases, and 12 bases lay in between. This CDR3 is built from 12 residues. The CDR3 DNA sequence: TGTGCCAGCGGGCAACAGGAGACTGAAGCTTTCTTT. This gives the protein CASGQQETEAFF.

The V and J genes are TRBV7-6 and TRBJ2-5; 7 bases map to TRBD2. The germline CDR1 and CDR2 sequences are SGHVS and FNYEAQ. Trimming took 7 bases from V and 5 from J; bases not matched to a gene: 7. CDR3 length: 13 residues. The CDR3 spells CASTFVGRETQYF. In DNA form, the CDR3 reads TGTGCCAGCACCTTTGTCGGGAGGGAGACCCAGTACTTC.

The CDR3 here is CASSFSGTGETEAFF. CDR3 in DNA: TGTGCCAGCAGCTTCTCCGGGACAGGGGAGACTGAAGCTTTCTTT. J is TRBJ1-1 and V is TRBV5-6; 10 bases align to TRBD1. Unmatched junction bases numbered 6, after V lost 2 bases and J lost 5 bases. CDR1 SGHDT and CDR2 YYEEEE come from the germline V gene. This CDR3 contains 15 residues.

CDR3 coding DNA: TGTGCCAGCAGCTTAGTACAGGGGGGCACTGAAGCTTTCTTT. It codes for CASSLVQGGTEAFF. The V and J genes are TRBV7-2 and TRBJ1-1, with 8 bases aligning to TRBD1. V gave up 1 base and J gave up 4 bases; unmatched junction bases: 2. There are 14 residues in the CDR3. Germline CDR1 SGHTA, CDR2 FQGNSA.

The gene calls are TRBV5-1 and TRBJ1-5; D is perhaps TRBD1 (5 bases). The CDR3 has 13 residues. V lost 4 bases, J lost 5 bases, and 10 bases lay in between. The germline V gene encodes CDR1 SGHRS and CDR2 YFSETQ. The CDR3 here is CASSAAGDQPQHF. The CDR3 DNA reads TGCGCCAGCAGCGCCGCGGGGGATCAGCCCCAGCATTTT.

The CDR3 DNA reads as TGTGCCAGCAGCCAGGGACTAGCGGGGGACGCGAACACCGGGGAGCTGTTTTTT. Its protein is CASSQGLAGDANTGELFF. The chain combines TRBV27 with TRBJ2-2, with 14 bases fitting TRBD2. In germline, CDR1 is MNHEY, CDR2 SMNVEV (reference sequence). The CDR3 covers 18 residues. Unmatched junction bases numbered 6, after V lost 6 bases and J lost 0 bases.

The chain is built from TRBV5-4 and TRBJ1-2, with 7 nucleotides matching TRBD1. Germline V gives CDR1 SGHNT, CDR2 YYREEE (reference sequence). The CDR3 has 13 amino acids. Trimming took 4 bases from V and 7 from J; bases not matched to a gene: 7. This chain's CDR3 is CASSLTGALGYTF. In nucleotides, the CDR3 is TGTGCCAGCAGCCTAACAGGGGCGCTTGGCTACACCTTC.

The chain recombines TRBV27 with TRBJ2-4; D possibly corresponds to TRBD2 (7 bases). The V and J ends lost 5 bases and 4 bases respectively, with 27 bases between them. This CDR3 has 19 residues. CDR1 MNHEY and CDR2 SMNVEV come from the germline V gene (reference sequence). CDR3 DNA: TGTGCCAGCAGTCCGGAGGGGGGGCGGACAGTCCGGGGGAAAAACATTCAGTACTTC. Protein sequence: CASSPEGGRTVRGKNIQYF.

This chain joins TRBV10-2 and TRBJ2-1, with D possibly being TRBD2 (5 bases). Trimming left V 2 bases short and J 3 bases short, with 8 bases between. Germline V CDR1 and CDR2: WSHSY, SAAADI. CDR3 length: 14 residues. The CDR3 DNA reads as TGCGCCAGCAGTGAGGGTGCGGGCTACAATGAGCAGTTCTTC. Protein: CASSEGAGYNEQFF.

CDR3 sequence reads: CASSWDRGETQYF. The CDR3 coding sequence is TGTGCCAGCAGCTGGGACAGGGGTGAGACCCAGTACTTC. V gene TRBV5-6 combines with J gene TRBJ2-5; 10 bases map to TRBD1. V was clipped by 3 bases and J by 5 bases; unmatched bases: 1. The CDR3 is 13 amino acids. Germline CDR1 SGHDT, CDR2 YYEEEE. The full variable domain, its missing parts supplied by reference TRBV5-6 and TRBJ2-5, is DAGVTQSPTHLIKTRGQQVTLRCSPKSGHDTVSWYQQALGQGPQFIFQYYEEEERQRGNFPDRFSGHQFPNYSSELNVNALLLGDSALYLCASSWDRGETQYFGPGTRLLVL.

DNA for the CDR3: TGTGCCAGCAGCTTCGGCGGGACGTCCCAAGAGACCCAGTACTTC. Amino acid sequence: CASSFGGTSQETQYF. This chain links TRBV11-2 with TRBJ2-5, with D maybe TRBD2 (6 bases). With 3 bases removed from V and 1 base from J, the gap between germline ends came to 12 bases. Looked up from germline, CDR1 is SGHAT and CDR2 is FQNNGV. The length of the CDR3 is 15 residues.

A note on this clone: Relative to the germline gene, one junction end is altered; a read error may explain this. The chain employs TRBV7-2 and TRBJ1-5; D remains unclear. Germline CDR1 reads SGHTA; CDR2 reads FQGNSA. This CDR3 is 15 amino acids long. The CDR3 bases are TGTGCCAGCAACTTAGGAGGGATTTCGAATCAGCCCCAGCATTTT. Translating it yields CASNLGGISNQPQHF.

The chain recombines TRBV19 with TRBJ1-2; 11 bases map to TRBD1. The CDR3 loop spans 14 amino acids. CDR1 is LNHDA and CDR2 is SQIVND in the germline V gene (reference sequence). Unmatched junction bases numbered 6, after V lost 8 bases and J lost 4 bases. In DNA form, the CDR3 reads TGTGCCAGTTCGGACAGGGGGCTTGGCTATGGCTACACCTTC. This codes for CASSDRGLGYGYTF.

The rearrangement links TRBV5-1 to TRBJ1-2; D remains ambiguous. Germline lookup yields CDR1 SGHRS and CDR2 YFSETQ. V lost 1 base to trimming and J lost 3 bases, with 7 bases between them. The CDR3 runs 13 residues. CDR3 bases: TGCGCCAGCAGCTTGCAGCAGGACTATGGCTACACCTTC. This encodes CASSLQQDYGYTF.

V and J are TRBV7-2 and TRBJ2-7; D might be TRBD2 (7 bases). Trimming removed 6 bases from V and 7 bases from J, with 16 bases in between. In germline, CDR1 is SGHTA, CDR2 FQGNSA. The length of the CDR3 is 13 residues. The CDR3 DNA sequence: TGTGCCAGCAGTCTCGGGGGGCTACAGGAGCAGTACTTC. It translates to CASSLGGLQEQYF.

The chain is built from TRBV4-3 and TRBJ1-2; 9 bases fit TRBD1. With 0 bases clipped from V and 7 bases from J, the junction kept 6 bases outside the gene matches. Germline CDR1 LGHNA, CDR2 YSLEER. This CDR3 spans 15 amino acids. DNA for the CDR3: TGCGCCAGCAGCCAAGAGACAGGGGGAGGTGTTGGCTACACCTTC. Translating it yields CASSQETGGGVGYTF.

Many counts were recorded for this clone. V and J are TRBV11-3 and TRBJ1-2, with D maybe TRBD1 (5 bases). Trimming removed 1 base at V and 0 bases at J, with 9 bases between. Looked up from germline, CDR1 is SGHNT and CDR2 is YENEEA. The CDR3 contains 15 residues. CDR3 loop: CASSLGTGANYGYTF. CDR3 bases: TGTGCCAGCAGCTTAGGAACAGGAGCTAACTATGGCTACACCTTC.

This sequence joins TRBV7-2 and TRBJ1-1; D is possibly TRBD1 (5 bases). V gave up 4 bases and J gave up 0 bases, with 12 bases separating them. The CDR3 has 15 amino acids. Germline CDR1 and CDR2: SGHTA and FQGNSA. In nucleotides, the CDR3 is TGTGCCAGCAGCTCCCAATACAGGTTGAACACTGAAGCTTTCTTT. It is translated as CASSSQYRLNTEAFF.

The V gene is TRBV30, the J gene TRBJ2-7; 10 bases agree with TRBD1. V gave up 2 bases and J gave up 3 bases; unmatched junction bases: 4. The CDR3 has 14 residues. Germline V gene lookup returns CDR1 GTSNPN and CDR2 SVGIG (reference sequence). CDR3 sequence (DNA): TGTGCCTGGAGTACCTGGACAGGGGGCTACGAGCAGTACTTC. It specifies CAWSTWTGGYEQYF.

The gene calls are TRBV4-2 and TRBJ2-5, with TRBD2 as a possible D gene (7 bases). Trimming cost V 1 base and J 5 bases, with 20 bases left between them. Germline V gives CDR1 LGHNA, CDR2 YNFKEQ. The CDR3 is made up of 17 amino acids. In DNA, the CDR3 is TGTGCCAGCAGCCAAGTTTTTTTAGGGGGGGCAGGGGAGACCCAGTACTTC. Protein sequence: CASSQVFLGGAGETQYF.

The chain recombines TRBV20-1 with TRBJ2-1; D perhaps matches TRBD2 (6 bases). V lost 6 bases, J lost 5 bases, and 8 bases lay in between. Germline V gene sequence: CDR1 DFQATT, CDR2 SNEGSKA (reference sequence). The CDR3 length is 11 residues. This chain's CDR3 is CSAGLDNEQFF. DNA for the CDR3: TGCAGTGCGGGACTGGACAATGAGCAGTTCTTC.

V is TRBV5-6 and J is TRBJ1-1; TRBD1 aligns across 7 bases. The CDR3 has 14 amino acids. In germline, CDR1 is SGHDT, CDR2 YYEEEE. J gave up 5 bases and V 2 bases, and 6 bases lay outside the gene matches. The CDR3 loop is CASSLQGRRTEAFF. The DNA of the CDR3 is TGTGCCAGCAGCTTACAGGGGAGGAGAACTGAAGCTTTCTTT.

This sequence joins TRBV7-2 and TRBJ2-5; 11 bases map to TRBD1. The CDR3 runs 16 residues. Germline trimming cut 5 bases from V and 5 bases from J; bases unmatched to any gene: 10. Germline CDR1 SGHTA, CDR2 FQGNSA. The CDR3 sequence: CASSPWGRDRGETQYF. As DNA, the CDR3 is TGTGCCAGCAGCCCGTGGGGCCGGGACAGGGGGGAGACCCAGTACTTC. The complete variable domain, with remaining parts taken from reference TRBV7-2 and TRBJ2-5, reads GAGVSQSPSNKVTEKGKDVELRCDPISGHTALYWYRQSLGQGLEFLIYFQGNSAPDKSGLPSDRFSAERTGGSVSTLTIQRTQQEDSAVYLCASSPWGRDRGETQYFGPGTRLLVL.

The rearrangement links TRBV11-2 to TRBJ2-3, with 8 bases identical to TRBD2. Per the germline V gene, CDR1 is SGHAT and CDR2 is FQNNGV. V was clipped by 2 bases and J by 2 bases; unmatched bases: 12. The CDR3 has 18 residues. The CDR3 DNA sequence: TGTGCCAGCAGCTTAAGGGTCGTCTTAGCGGGGACCACAGATACGCAGTATTTT. This translates into CASSLRVVLAGTTDTQYF.

This sequence joins TRBV19 and TRBJ1-5, with 7 positions matching TRBD1. Trimming cost V 4 bases and J 11 bases; bases outside gene matches: 8. The CDR3 length is 13 residues. The germline V gene encodes CDR1 LNHDA and CDR2 SQIVND (reference sequence). The CDR3 DNA follows: TGTGCCAGTAGTACCTCGGACAGGCAAGCCCAGCATTTT. Translating gives CASSTSDRQAQHF. Full variable domain (missing parts from reference TRBV19 and TRBJ1-5): DGGITQSPKYLFRKEGQNVTLSCEQNLNHDAMYWYRQDPGQGLRLIYYSQIVNDFQKGDIAEGYSVSREKKESFPLTVTSAQKNPTAFYLCASSTSDRQAQHFGDGTRLSIL.

The chain has TRBV18 and TRBJ1-2; 7 bases line up with TRBD1. V shed 2 bases, J shed 5 bases, and the junction held 5 bases outside the gene matches. In germline, CDR1 is KGHSH, CDR2 LQKENI. The CDR3 sequence is 14 residues long. CDR3 nucleotide sequence: TGTGCCAGCTCACCAACAGGGGTACGATATGGCTACACCTTC. Protein sequence: CASSPTGVRYGYTF. The whole variable domain, remainder taken from reference TRBV18 and TRBJ1-2, is NAGVMQNPRHLVRRRGQEARLRCSPMKGHSHVYWYRQLPEEGLKFMVYLQKENIIDESGMPKERFSAEFPKEGPSILRIQQVVRGDSAAYFCASSPTGVRYGYTFGSGTRLTVV.

The chain carries TRBV6-1 and TRBJ2-1; D may be TRBD2 (5 bases). This CDR3 is built from 13 residues. Germline loops: CDR1 MNHNS, CDR2 SASEGT. V dropped 8 bases and J dropped 12 bases, with 20 bases sitting between them. CDR3: CASFNDYNVGQFF. The CDR3 DNA reads TGTGCCAGCTTCAACGACTACAATGTCGGGCAGTTCTTC.